The clone carrying this TCR beta chain was recorded at least ten times. Its antigen is undetermined. Germline V gene sequence: CDR1 MNHEY, CDR2 SMNVEV (reference sequence). V was clipped by 5 bases and J by 0 bases, with 12 bases between them. This CDR3 comprises 15 residues. These data belong to a study of T cells in Graves' hyperthyroidism and ophthalmopathy. The wider study: The blood sample was taken at first diagnosis, before treatment began. Findings of the study overall: Classification by a 13 V-J model distinguished ophthalmopathy from stable hyperthyroidism. The model forecast ophthalmopathy, anticipating it by a median around 6.9 months before onset.

The source material, RNA transcripts, was used to amplify TCR beta CDR3 regions. HTBI primers were used for first-round RT-PCR of the TCR CDR3. MiXCR was run by TCRdb on the multiplex PCR reads, yielding one entry per CDR3 protein. The data hold 600,000 to 750,000 distinct CDR3 sequences, with approximately 15% observed a single time. This sequence joins TRBV27 and TRBJ2-3; either TRBD1 or TRBD2 may fit D (5 bases each). The material sequenced was blood. This TCR was sampled from a man aged 45 to 65 with Graves' hyperthyroidism. As DNA, the CDR3 is TGTGCCAGCAGTCCGGGACGGAAAAGCACAGATACGCAGTATTTT. Translated, it gives CASSPGRKSTDTQYF.